The 29 T cell receptor beta chains given below trace back to one sample, sequenced in a study of immune evolution from preneoplasia to lung adenocarcinoma. The repertoire was sequenced with immunoSEQ multiplex PCR; TCRdb's copy has only in-frame clones and lacks some. Here the sample spans more than 4,000 clones, approximately 80% being singletons. The sample taken for sequencing was FFPE adjacent normal lung tissue. The receptors here all came from a person between 60 and 80 years old with lung adenocarcinoma.

The chain uses TRBV14 and TRBJ2-7, with D possibly TRBD2 on 5 matching bases. The V gene lost 0 bases and the J gene lost 2 bases, with 11 bases spanning the gap. This CDR3 is built from 15 residues. Germline loops: CDR1 SGHDN, CDR2 FVKESK. The CDR3 DNA sequence: TGTGCCAGCAGCCAAGAGAGGGCCCCTCCCTACGAGCAGTACTTC. Encoded protein: CASSQERAPPYEQYF.

This rearrangement joins TRBV28 to TRBJ1-2; D is unclear. The length of the CDR3 is 11 residues. The germline V gene encodes CDR1 MDHEN and CDR2 SYDVKM. Trimming took 5 bases from V and 8 from J, leaving 9 bases between them. The CDR3 loop is CASSDLKGYTF. The CDR3 bases are TGTGCCAGCAGTGATCTCAAGGGCTACACCTTC.

This clone was found once. The V and J genes are TRBV21-1 and TRBJ2-7; the table assigns TRBD2, which was not confirmed against the DNA. TRBV21-1 is recorded as a pseudogene. CDR3 length: 16 residues. The CDR3 coding sequence is TGTGCCAGCAGCAAAGCCGTAGTGGTCCGCACCTACGAGCAGTACTTC. This codes for CASSKAVVVRTYEQYF.

V usage is TRBV11-2 and J usage is TRBJ1-2; TRBD1 matches 8 bases. CDR3 length equals 13 residues. Germline CDR1 SGHAT, CDR2 FQNNGV. Germline trimming cut 3 bases from V and 4 bases from J; bases unmatched to any gene: 1. The CDR3, as DNA: TGTGCCAGCAGCTTTGACAGGGGCTATGGCTACACCTTC. This codes for CASSFDRGYGYTF.

V and J are TRBV7-2 and TRBJ2-3; D unresolved. The ends were cut back, 2 bases at V and 4 bases at J, with 7 bases in the middle. The CDR3 has 13 amino acids. Per the germline V gene, CDR1 is SGHTA and CDR2 is FQGNSA. CDR3 bases: TGTGCCAGCAGCTTAACTTTCGCAGATACGCAGTATTTT. This encodes CASSLTFADTQYF.

J is TRBJ1-2 and V is TRBV6-5, with a tentative D call TRBD1 (6 bases). CDR3 size: 15 residues. Germline CDR1 MNHEY, CDR2 SVGAGI. Deletions cut 8 bases from V and 4 bases from J, with 20 bases between. CDR3 protein: CASASQGGSSYGYTF. CDR3 DNA: TGTGCCAGCGCCTCACAGGGTGGCTCTAGCTATGGCTACACCTTC.

The rearrangement joins TRBV7-2 to TRBJ1-1; D is possibly TRBD1 (6 bases). Germline CDR1 is SGHTA and CDR2 is FQGNSA. The V end was cut by 3 bases, the J end by 5 bases, with 13 bases between. This CDR3 is built from 14 residues. CDR3 region: CASSFTGAGTEAFF. CDR3 sequence (DNA): TGTGCCAGCAGCTTCACGGGGGCAGGTACTGAAGCTTTCTTT.

CDR3 sequence: CASSLDRDHSPLHF. DNA for the CDR3: TGTGCCAGCAGCTTGGACAGGGACCATTCACCCCTCCACTTT. This chain uses TRBV4-2 with TRBJ1-6; 8 bases agree with TRBD1. The ends lost 5 bases at V and 8 bases at J; junction bases unmatched: 5. Germline lookup yields CDR1 LGHNA and CDR2 YNFKEQ. The CDR3 is 14 residues long.

The rearrangement joins TRBV11-2 to TRBJ1-2, with no clear D. Trimming took off 1 base at V and 0 bases at J, with 3 bases between the two ends. CDR3 size: 13 residues. In germline, CDR1 is SGHAT, CDR2 FQNNGV. The CDR3 region has the DNA TGTGCCAGCAGCTTAGCTCCTAACTATGGCTACACCTTC. Amino acid sequence: CASSLAPNYGYTF.

This chain links TRBV30 with TRBJ1-2, with 8 bases aligning to TRBD1. CDR1 and CDR2 from the germline V gene are GTSNPN and SVGIG (reference sequence). Germline trimming cut 8 bases from V and 5 bases from J; bases unmatched to any gene: 7. The CDR3 runs to 12 residues. CDR3 sequence: CATSTGGYGYTF. The CDR3, as DNA: TGTGCCACGTCTACAGGGGGATATGGCTACACCTTC.

The gene calls are TRBV9 and TRBJ2-7, with 7 bases identical to TRBD2. The V gene's germline CDR1 is SGDLS and CDR2 YYNGEE. V lost 0 bases, J lost 0 bases, and 9 bases stayed unmatched. There are 17 residues in the CDR3. The CDR3 bases are TGTGCCAGCAGCGTAGTTTGGGAGGGGCCGTACTCCTACGAGCAGTACTTC. Its protein is CASSVVWEGPYSYEQYF.

This clone was recorded a few times. The rearrangement links TRBV30 to TRBJ2-2, with 7 bases lining up with TRBD2. This CDR3 has 13 residues. Germline-derived CDR1 and CDR2 are GTSNPN and SVGIG (reference sequence). Trimming cost V 5 bases and J 2 bases; bases outside gene matches: 2. CDR3 loop: CAWGTTNTGELFF. The CDR3, as DNA: TGTGCCTGGGGGACTACAAACACCGGGGAGCTGTTTTTT.

The rearrangement joins TRBV5-1 to TRBJ1-5; 7 positions match TRBD1. The CDR3 totals 14 residues. Germline V gives CDR1 SGHRS, CDR2 YFSETQ. V was clipped by 2 bases and J by 6 bases; unmatched bases: 5. The CDR3 here is CASSLEGQSQPQHF. As DNA, the CDR3 is TGCGCCAGCAGCTTAGAGGGACAGAGTCAGCCCCAGCATTTT.

The V call is TRBV27, the J call TRBJ2-3; no clear D gene. The CDR3 runs 12 residues. The ends were cut back, 6 bases at V and 7 bases at J, with 11 bases in the middle. Germline V lookup: CDR1 MNHEY, CDR2 SMNVEV (reference sequence). CDR3 loop: CASRRLRYTQYF. For the CDR3, the DNA is TGTGCCAGCAGGAGACTCAGGTATACGCAGTATTTT.

The V gene is TRBV27, the J gene TRBJ1-2; 7 bases line up with TRBD1. Per the germline V gene, CDR1 is MNHEY and CDR2 is SMNVEV (reference sequence). After removal of 5 bases from V and 5 bases from J, the junction contained 8 bases not matched to a gene. This CDR3 has 14 residues. The DNA of the CDR3 is TGTGCCAGCAGTCCCGAGGGGGCGCGTTATGGCTACACCTTC. It specifies CASSPEGARYGYTF.

This clone ranks as large. The gene calls are TRBV7-6 and TRBJ1-2; TRBD1 might be the D (6 bases). CDR3 length equals 16 residues. Trimming took 5 bases from V and 5 from J, leaving 21 bases between them. Germline CDR1 reads SGHVS; CDR2 reads FNYEAQ. This CDR3 is CASSPLVWGLPYGYTF. Here the CDR3 DNA reads TGTGCCAGCAGCCCTCTAGTGTGGGGGCTTCCATATGGCTACACCTTC.

V gene TRBV28 combines with J gene TRBJ1-2, with D possibly TRBD1 on 5 matching bases. Germline CDR1 MDHEN, CDR2 SYDVKM. The length of the CDR3 is 12 residues. Trimming removed 10 bases at V and 2 bases at J, with 11 bases between. This CDR3 is CATETVNYGYTF. The CDR3 DNA reads TGTGCCACCGAGACAGTCAACTATGGCTACACCTTC.

Only a few counts were recorded for this clone. V gene TRBV6-5 combines with J gene TRBJ1-4; 8 nucleotides align to TRBD1. This CDR3 has 15 residues. Trimming took 2 bases from V and 5 from J; bases not matched to a gene: 4. Germline assignment: CDR1 MNHEY and CDR2 SVGAGI. Written as DNA, the CDR3 is TGTGCCAGCAGTTACACGACAGGGGACAATGAAAAACTGTTTTTT. Translation gives CASSYTTGDNEKLFF.

The V and J genes are TRBV30 and TRBJ1-4; D gene unclear. The CDR3 is 13 residues long. With 2 bases removed from V and 4 bases from J, the gap between germline ends came to 8 bases. CDR1 and CDR2 from the germline V gene are GTSNPN and SVGIG (reference sequence). CDR3 region: CAWSHGSNEKLFF. The DNA for the CDR3 is TGTGCCTGGAGTCACGGGAGTAATGAAAAACTGTTTTTT.

This clone was found a few times. V usage is TRBV7-3 and J usage is TRBJ1-1; D unresolved. Germline V CDR1 and CDR2: SGHTA, FQGTGA. V lost 5 bases and J 0 bases, leaving 7 bases between the germline ends. This CDR3 comprises 13 residues. The DNA of the CDR3 is TGTGCCAGCAGCCTGACGGTGAACACTGAAGCTTTCTTT. Residues: CASSLTVNTEAFF.

This clone was recorded once. The J gene is TRBJ2-7, the V gene TRBV30, with a weak D call TRBD1 (6 bases). With 5 bases removed from V and 6 bases from J, the gap between germline ends came to 20 bases. Germline values: CDR1 GTSNPN, CDR2 SVGIG (reference sequence). CDR3 size: 14 residues. This CDR3 reads CAWGTDSLNPEQYF. DNA of the CDR3: TGTGCCTGGGGTACGGACAGTCTGAATCCCGAGCAGTACTTC.

The gene calls are TRBV28 and TRBJ2-7; D might be TRBD2 (6 bases). CDR3 length equals 13 residues. The germline V gene has CDR1 MDHEN and CDR2 SYDVKM. V lost 7 bases and J 2 bases, leaving 12 bases between the germline ends. The CDR3 loop reads CASTTAGPYEQYF. CDR3 DNA sequence: TGTGCCAGCACAACAGCGGGTCCCTACGAGCAGTACTTC. Using reference TRBV28 and TRBJ2-7 for the parts outside the CDR3, the full variable domain is DVKVTQSSRYLVKRTGEKVFLECVQDMDHENMFWYRQDPGLGLRLIYFSYDVKMKEKGDIPEGYSVSREKKERFSLILESASTNQTSMYLCASTTAGPYEQYFGPGTRLTVT.

This clone was counted a few times. This rearrangement joins TRBV28 to TRBJ1-3; TRBD1 matches 9 bases. V shed 7 bases, J shed 4 bases, and the junction held 8 bases outside the gene matches. The germline CDR1 and CDR2 sequences are MDHEN and SYDVKM. This CDR3 is 15 amino acids long. For the CDR3, the DNA is TGTGCCAGCACCGGCGGGACAGGGACAGGAAACACCATATATTTT. This encodes CASTGGTGTGNTIYF.

As to this clone: Its ends do not fully match the called genes, so a read error is possible. The chain is built from TRBV28 and TRBJ1-3; the match to TRBD1 covers 9 bases. CDR3 length: 15 residues. CDR1 is MDHEN and CDR2 is SYDVKM in the germline V gene. The chain's CDR3 is CVSTGGTGTGNTIYF. CDR3 DNA: TGTGTCAGCACCGGCGGGACAGGGACAGGAAACACCATATATTTT.

The genes are TRBV28 and TRBJ1-4; D ambiguous. CDR1 and CDR2 from the germline V gene are MDHEN and SYDVKM. The germline V and J ends were trimmed by 2 bases and 8 bases, with 12 bases remaining between them. The CDR3 has 14 residues. CDR3 loop: CASSLIRREEKLFF. The CDR3 bases are TGTGCCAGCAGTTTAATAAGGAGGGAGGAAAAACTGTTTTTT.

The chain joins TRBV2 to TRBJ1-2, with 9 bases fitting TRBD1. There are 15 residues in the CDR3. V shed 6 bases and J 4 bases; nucleotides not matched to a gene: 9. Germline V gene lookup returns CDR1 SNHLY and CDR2 FYNNEI. DNA for the CDR3: TGTGCCAGCAGGACAGGGGGTTTAGGGGGCTATGGCTACACCTTC. This translates into CASRTGGLGGYGYTF.

The gene calls are TRBV5-5 and TRBJ2-5; D not certain. This CDR3 region has 15 residues. Trimming left V 4 bases short and J 3 bases short, with 16 bases between. CDR1 and CDR2 (germline): SGHKS, YYEKEE (reference sequence). In DNA form, the CDR3 reads TGTGCCAGCAGCCCCGATGGGGTGCGGAAAGAGACCCAGTACTTC. Translated, it gives CASSPDGVRKETQYF.

The chain links TRBV11-3 to TRBJ2-7, with a weak D call TRBD2 (6 bases). Germline V gives CDR1 SGHNT, CDR2 YENEEA. The CDR3 totals 15 residues. V lost 1 base to trimming and J lost 4 bases, with 14 bases between them. The CDR3 DNA is TGTGCCAGCAGCTTAGTCGGCGGGACGAAATACGAGCAGTACTTC. Its translation is CASSLVGGTKYEQYF.

The chain joins TRBV4-1 to TRBJ1-4; the D is unclear. Germline values: CDR1 MGHRA, CDR2 YSYEKL. The ends were cut back, 1 base at V and 8 bases at J, with 14 bases in the middle. This CDR3 comprises 15 residues. The CDR3 is CASSQGRSFVEKLFF. CDR3 nucleotides: TGCGCCAGCAGCCAAGGGCGATCTTTTGTCGAAAAACTGTTTTTT.